The 5 T cell receptor beta chains listed next were all sequenced from one sample in a study of T-cell memory formation after mild COVID-19. One entry per CDR3 protein, called by TCRdb with MiXCR from the 5' RACE reads. The sample holds about 430,000 distinct CDR3 sequences; approximately 24% are singletons and the top ten take 8.8%. Sequencing used PBMCs or a T cell subset sorted from them (not recorded which). The receptors come from an adult woman who had mild COVID-19 (a few samples of this study predate the infection). Cell type and time point are not known.

In this sample, this clonotype turned up a few times. This chain connects TRBV7-9 to TRBJ2-2; 8 bases align to TRBD1. V lost 5 bases, J lost 1 base, and 12 bases stayed unmatched. CDR3 length equals 18 residues. The germline gives CDR1 SEHNR, CDR2 FQNEAQ (reference sequence). The CDR3 nucleotides are TGTGCCAGCAGCGACCCGCGACAGGGGACGGGGAACACCGGGGAGCTGTTTTTT. Encoded protein: CASSDPRQGTGNTGELFF.

The rearrangement joins TRBV7-7 to TRBJ2-3, with 12 bases aligning to TRBD1. The ends lost 5 bases at V and 6 bases at J; junction bases unmatched: 6. This CDR3 is 15 amino acids long. The germline gives CDR1 SSHAT, CDR2 FNYEAQ (reference sequence). CDR3 sequence reads: CASSGGTGGHDTQYF. The CDR3 DNA reads TGTGCCAGCAGCGGGGGGACAGGGGGCCACGATACGCAGTATTTT.

This clonotype was detected only a few times. The gene calls are TRBV20-1 and TRBJ2-1; 7 nucleotides align to TRBD2. The CDR3 spans 14 residues. Germline V gene data show CDR1 as DFQATT and CDR2 as SNEGSKA (reference sequence). With 6 bases clipped from V and 0 bases from J, the junction kept 5 bases outside the gene matches. Here the CDR3 reads CSASAGSSYNEQFF. DNA for the CDR3: TGCAGTGCCTCAGCGGGGAGCTCCTACAATGAGCAGTTCTTC.

This clonotype was detected only a few times. This chain links TRBV12-5 with TRBJ1-1; D gene ambiguous. V gave up 0 bases and J gave up 5 bases, with 7 bases separating them. Germline CDR1 LGHNT, CDR2 FRNRAP. The CDR3 spans 13 residues. The CDR3 nucleotides are TGTGCTAGTGGTTTGGTCGGCGGAACTGAAGCTTTCTTT. The encoded protein is CASGLVGGTEAFF.

This clonotype was seen a handful of times. The rearrangement joins TRBV11-2 to TRBJ2-5, with a possible D match to TRBD1 (5 bases). The CDR3 consists of 15 residues. CDR1 and CDR2 (germline): SGHAT, FQNNGV. Trimming took off 3 bases at V and 3 bases at J, with 14 bases between the two ends. CDR3 amino acids: CASSFGFGAEETQYF. In nucleotides, the CDR3 is TGTGCCAGCAGCTTTGGGTTTGGGGCGGAAGAGACCCAGTACTTC.